The 3 T cell receptor beta chains reported below all come from one sample, sequenced in a study of shared clonotypes between healthy human individuals. Terminally differentiated effector memory CD45RA+ cells were excluded from the naive CD8 cells, which were CD45RO-negative and positively selected for CCR7. Only in-frame clones appear in the TCRdb table, and some are missing; sequencing was by immunoSEQ multiplex PCR. Of some 2 million clones in the sample, roughly 95% are singletons; the top ten hold about 1.1%. Specimen: naive CD8+ T cells sorted from blood. Every receptor here comes from a man between 18 and 29 years old in good health.

The gene calls are TRBV28 and TRBJ2-3, with 9 positions matching TRBD2. Germline CDR1 reads MDHEN; CDR2 reads SYDVKM. The CDR3 has 17 amino acids. V lost 3 bases to trimming and J lost 0 bases; unmatched junction nucleotides: 7. The CDR3 loop is CASSFNPSGESTDTQYF. The CDR3 coding sequence is TGTGCCAGCAGTTTCAACCCTAGCGGGGAGAGCACAGATACGCAGTATTTT.

V and J are TRBV7-9 and TRBJ1-4; perhaps TRBD1 as D (5 bases). CDR1 and CDR2 (germline): SEHNR, FQNEAQ (reference sequence). The CDR3 contains 15 residues. Trimming removed 6 bases at V and 4 bases at J, with 15 bases between. In DNA, the CDR3 is TGTGCCAGCAGTGCCCCGACAGCTATTAATGAAAAACTGTTTTTT. It specifies CASSAPTAINEKLFF.

Concerning this clone itself: Other nucleotide sequences in the sample specify the same CDR3. V and J are TRBV11-2 and TRBJ1-1; D call uncertain. Germline-derived CDR1 and CDR2 are SGHAT and FQNNGV. The CDR3 covers 13 residues. V lost 5 bases and J 1 base, leaving 8 bases between the germline ends. The CDR3 sequence is CASSPTRNTEAFF. The CDR3 DNA sequence: TGTGCCAGCAGCCCCACAAGGAACACTGAAGCTTTCTTT.